Below are 22 T cell receptor beta chains sequenced from a single sample in a study of blood T cell repertoires in COVID-19. The protocol was immunoSEQ multiplex PCR, while the TCRdb copy is restricted to in-frame clones and leaves out a portion. The table has a few hundred thousand clones, 80% to 90% seen once; the top ten hold approximately 1.3%. Sequencing input: peripheral blood. The receptors were sampled from a woman aged 35 to 49 who had recovered from COVID-19.

CDR3 nucleotides: TGTGCCAGCAGTGAACAGAGCACAGATACGCAGTATTTT. The encoded protein is CASSEQSTDTQYF. The chain links TRBV6-4 to TRBJ2-3; no clear D. V lost 3 bases to trimming and J lost 0 bases, with 4 bases between them. Per germline, CDR1 MRHNA and CDR2 SNTAGT. The CDR3 loop spans 13 amino acids.

V usage is TRBV6-2 or TRBV6-3 and J usage is TRBJ2-7, with TRBD1 matching over 7 bases. The CDR3 is 20 amino acids. Germline CDR1 reads MNHEY; CDR2 reads SVGEGT. J was trimmed by 3 bases and V by 2 bases; bases with no gene match: 22. The CDR3 sequence is CASSYPIPFESGDRVYEQYF. For the CDR3, the DNA is TGTGCCAGCAGTTACCCGATCCCCTTCGAGTCCGGGGACAGAGTCTACGAGCAGTACTTC.

In this sample, this clone turned up a few times. The J gene is TRBJ1-6, the V gene TRBV11-3; 12 positions agree with TRBD1. CDR1 and CDR2 (germline): SGHNT, YENEEA. The CDR3 contains 17 residues. The trim removed 0 bases at V and 9 bases at J, leaving 6 bases unmatched. CDR3 sequence: CASSLELGTGGISPLHF. CDR3 bases: TGTGCCAGCAGCTTAGAACTTGGGACAGGGGGCATTTCACCCCTCCACTTT.

The chain combines TRBV2 with TRBJ1-3, with D unclear. The V gene lost 3 bases and the J gene lost 4 bases, with 16 bases spanning the gap. The germline gives CDR1 SNHLY, CDR2 FYNNEI. This CDR3 has 16 amino acids. In DNA, the CDR3 is TGTGCCAGCAGTGAGGGCCGCCTCACCCTCGGAAACACCATATATTTT. This gives the protein CASSEGRLTLGNTIYF.

A few counts support this clone. The J gene is TRBJ1-2, the V gene TRBV7-2; 7 bases agree with TRBD1. The length of the CDR3 is 15 residues. The V segment lost 2 bases and the J segment 7 bases; nucleotides outside the gene matches: 10. The germline gives CDR1 SGHTA, CDR2 FQGNSA. The CDR3 nucleotides are TGTGCCAGCAGCTTAATGATGGAGGGGGCTAGTGGCTACACCTTC. Encoded protein: CASSLMMEGASGYTF.

This clone was recorded only once. DNA for the CDR3: TGTGCCAGCAGCTTACTAGCGGGGGGGAGCCCTAGCACAGATACGCAGTATTTT. Translating gives CASSLLAGGSPSTDTQYF. The chain combines TRBV7-2 with TRBJ2-3; 12 bases agree with TRBD2. This CDR3 is built from 18 residues. The V and J ends lost 2 bases and 0 bases, in that order; junction bases with no gene match: 6. CDR1 and CDR2 (germline): SGHTA, FQGNSA. Drawing the rest from reference TRBV7-2 and TRBJ2-3, the complete variable domain is GAGVSQSPSNKVTEKGKDVELRCDPISGHTALYWYRQSLGQGLEFLIYFQGNSAPDKSGLPSDRFSAERTGGSVSTLTIQRTQQEDSAVYLCASSLLAGGSPSTDTQYFGPGTRLTVL.

This chain links TRBV19 with TRBJ2-1; D not resolved. With 5 bases removed from V and 9 bases from J, the gap between germline ends came to 8 bases. The CDR3 contains 11 residues. Germline V lookup: CDR1 LNHDA, CDR2 SQIVND (reference sequence). The CDR3 DNA sequence: TGTGCCAGTAGTTTGTTGAGTGAGCAGTTCTTC. Translated: CASSLLSEQFF.

J is TRBJ2-3 and V is TRBV7-3; 10 bases align to TRBD1. CDR3 length: 17 residues. The trim removed 5 bases at V and 0 bases at J, leaving 8 bases unmatched. Germline V gene lookup returns CDR1 SGHTA and CDR2 FQGTGA. The CDR3 sequence: CASSPGTGVTSTDTQYF. DNA of the CDR3: TGTGCCAGCAGCCCCGGGACAGGGGTAACTAGCACAGATACGCAGTATTTT.

This clone was detected only once. CDR3 sequence (DNA): TGTGCCAGCAGCTTGGCTAGGACTAGCGGGGGCTCCTACAATGAGCAGTTCTTC. This translates into CASSLARTSGGSYNEQFF. This sequence joins TRBV5-8 and TRBJ2-1; TRBD2 aligns across 13 bases. This CDR3 contains 18 residues. Germline CDR1 reads SGHTS; CDR2 reads YDEGEE. V shed 0 bases, J shed 0 bases, and the junction held 3 bases outside the gene matches.

The chain recombines TRBV7-2 with TRBJ1-6; unclear D gene. Per germline, CDR1 SGHTA and CDR2 FQGNSA. The CDR3 totals 15 residues. Trimming pared 5 bases from V and 7 bases from J, leaving 15 bases between. The CDR3, as DNA: TGTGCCAGCAGCCCTAAGGGAGGAGGAAATTCACCCCTCCACTTT. Amino acid sequence: CASSPKGGGNSPLHF.

This clone was observed many times. The gene calls are TRBV19 and TRBJ1-4, with D possibly matching TRBD1 (6 bases). CDR3 length: 16 residues. V lost 3 bases and J 2 bases, leaving 13 bases between the germline ends. The germline V gene has CDR1 LNHDA and CDR2 SQIVND (reference sequence). This CDR3 reads CASSITGFRTNEKLFF. The DNA for the CDR3 is TGTGCCAGTAGTATTACAGGGTTTAGGACTAATGAAAAACTGTTTTTT.

The chain joins TRBV19 to TRBJ1-2; D uncertain. The germline gives CDR1 LNHDA, CDR2 SQIVND (reference sequence). The CDR3 is 15 amino acids. The ends were cut back, 5 bases at V and 4 bases at J, with 17 bases in the middle. For the CDR3, the DNA is TGTGCCAGTAGTCCGTACGTCGGTTCTCTCTATGGCTACACCTTC. It is translated as CASSPYVGSLYGYTF.

V usage is TRBV12-5 and J usage is TRBJ1-1, with 10 bases lining up with TRBD1. The CDR3 is 16 residues long. In germline, CDR1 is LGHNT, CDR2 FRNRAP. V lost 10 bases and J lost 3; bases outside the gene matches: 14. DNA of the CDR3: TGTGCTACGAAGCCTTTTTCCGGGACAGGGGACACTGAAGCTTTCTTT. The encoded protein is CATKPFSGTGDTEAFF.

This sequence joins TRBV27 and TRBJ2-7; 15 bases are shared with TRBD2. The CDR3 length is 18 residues. The V gene's germline CDR1 is MNHEY and CDR2 SMNVEV (reference sequence). V was pared by 5 bases and J by 4 bases, with 12 bases of the junction left unmatched. The CDR3 reads CASSRKIGLAGGQYEQYF. The CDR3 region has the DNA TGTGCCAGCAGTCGAAAAATCGGACTAGCGGGGGGGCAGTACGAGCAGTACTTC.

The gene calls are TRBV4-3 and TRBJ1-2; no reliable D call. The V and J ends lost 0 bases and 7 bases respectively, with 12 bases between them. Germline-derived CDR1 and CDR2 are LGHNA and YSLEER. The length of the CDR3 is 14 residues. The CDR3 protein is CASSQEVRQSGYTF. CDR3 DNA: TGCGCCAGCAGCCAAGAGGTCAGGCAGAGTGGCTACACCTTC.

The chain couples TRBV19 to TRBJ1-1; D is uncertain. V lost 3 bases, J lost 8 bases, and 16 bases lay in between. The CDR3 consists of 14 residues. Germline CDR1 and CDR2: LNHDA and SQIVND (reference sequence). The CDR3 spells CASSIGGRGVEAFF. For the CDR3, the DNA is TGTGCCAGTAGTATCGGCGGGCGGGGTGTGGAAGCTTTCTTT.

The V call is TRBV2, the J call TRBJ2-1; D is perhaps TRBD2 (6 bases). Germline V gene lookup returns CDR1 SNHLY and CDR2 FYNNEI. V shed 7 bases and J shed 7 bases, with 14 bases lying between them. The CDR3 covers 13 residues. CDR3 DNA sequence: TGTGCCAGCAATGCGGGAAGGAGGAATGAGCAGTTCTTC. Translated: CASNAGRRNEQFF.

This clone has just one count. The chain couples TRBV28 to TRBJ2-2, with a weak D call TRBD1 (6 bases). Germline CDR1 MDHEN, CDR2 SYDVKM. This CDR3 is built from 15 residues. Trimming shortened V by 7 bases and J by 0 bases, and 12 bases separated the two germline ends. The CDR3 region has the DNA TGTGCCAGCAAGGGGGTTACTACGAACACCGGGGAGCTGTTTTTT. Protein sequence: CASKGVTTNTGELFF.

The rearrangement links TRBV4-3 to TRBJ1-6; 9 positions agree with TRBD1. The CDR3 is 15 amino acids. V shed 2 bases, J shed 9 bases, and the junction held 5 bases outside the gene matches. Germline assignment: CDR1 LGHNA and CDR2 YSLEER. CDR3 sequence: CASSQRTGVISPLHF. CDR3 DNA: TGCGCCAGCAGCCAAAGGACAGGGGTTATTTCACCCCTCCACTTT.

The chain employs TRBV30 and TRBJ1-2, with 8 bases lining up with TRBD1. Trimming at V came to 3 bases and at J to 4 bases, leaving 4 bases not matched to a gene. Germline CDR1 and CDR2: GTSNPN and SVGIG (reference sequence). The CDR3 extends over 13 amino acids. The CDR3 sequence: CAWSRGQGYGYTF. CDR3 in DNA: TGTGCCTGGAGCCGAGGACAGGGCTATGGCTACACCTTC.

This chain links TRBV9 with TRBJ2-1, with D possibly being TRBD2 (6 bases). Trimming stripped 0 bases from V and 0 bases from J, with 10 bases between. Per germline, CDR1 SGDLS and CDR2 YYNGEE. The CDR3 spans 16 residues. The CDR3, as DNA: TGTGCCAGCAGCGTAGGGCGGGGCACCTCCTACAATGAGCAGTTCTTC. Protein sequence: CASSVGRGTSYNEQFF.

The V and J genes are TRBV10-2 and TRBJ1-6; D perhaps matches TRBD1 (5 bases). The germline V gene encodes CDR1 WSHSY and CDR2 SAAADI. The V gene lost 2 bases and the J gene lost 7 bases, with 9 bases spanning the gap. CDR3 length equals 14 residues. DNA for the CDR3: TGCGCCAGCAGTGAGACAGGTTCAAATTCACCCCTCCACTTT. Amino acids: CASSETGSNSPLHF.